This T cell receptor (beta chain) was sequenced for a study of shared clonotypes between healthy human individuals. Memory CD4+ cells were the fraction left after CD45RA+ naive selection. Generated by immunoSEQ multiplex PCR, the TCRdb table keeps only in-frame clones and is missing some. The data show fewer than 3 million clones, about nine tenths seen once. This clone was found once. The antigen is undetermined. Study results and caveats: It was anticipated that sequencing depth would influence how many clonotypes donors shared. Clonotypes not shared had lower generation probabilities than those common to all four donors.

Sequencing was carried out using naive CD4+ T cells from PBMCs. Indicated subset: CD45RA+ positively selected. The source is a young man in good health. Some clones in this sample may be carry-over from other donors' samples.

CDR3 sequence: CASSQDGGGQFF. DNA of the CDR3: TGTGCCAGCAGCCAAGATGGGGGGGGGCAGTTCTTC. This chain connects TRBV4-2 to TRBJ2-1; 7 nucleotides line up with TRBD2. V lost 0 bases to trimming and J lost 12 bases; unmatched junction nucleotides: 2. The CDR3 extends over 12 amino acids. The germline V gene encodes CDR1 LGHNA and CDR2 YNFKEQ.